This T cell receptor beta chain was documented in a study of shared clonotypes between healthy human individuals. The study's findings and limits: Researchers sampled blood only, noting tissue repertoires likely differ.

V lost 5 bases and J lost 8, with 18 bases in between. The CDR3 contains 14 residues. Germline assignment: CDR1 SGHAT and CDR2 FQNNGV. Sequencing was performed with immunoSEQ multiplex PCR; in TCRdb, only in-frame clones are kept and a portion is missing. The sample has approximately 500,000 clones, about 85% seen once. As regards this clone: The antigen remains unidentified.

The receptor was isolated from a woman aged 40 to 55 in good health. Some clones in this sample may be carry-over from other donors' samples. The sequencing sample was made of PBMCs. V gene TRBV11-2 combines with J gene TRBJ1-2; a weak D match, TRBD1 (6 bases). This CDR3 is CASSDTQGWGGYTF. CDR3 bases: TGTGCCAGCAGCGATACACAGGGTTGGGGCGGCTACACCTTC.